The present T cell receptor beta chain was sequenced within a study of T cell changes during pregnancy in multiple sclerosis. Per the germline V gene, CDR1 is LNHDA and CDR2 is SQIVND (reference sequence). The CDR3 runs 14 residues. V dropped 2 bases and J dropped 3 bases, with 8 bases sitting between them. The data were produced by immunoSEQ multiplex PCR, yet TCRdb's version contains in-frame clones alone and is incomplete. The sample records tens of thousands of clones, 90% to 95% being singletons. The TCR sequence derives from a female donor with multiple sclerosis, enrolled in a pregnancy study. The chain couples TRBV19 to TRBJ2-4; no reliable D call. The starting material was CD4+ T cells from peripheral blood mononuclear cells, obtained in the second trimester of pregnancy. CDR3 DNA: TGTGCCAGTAGTATATCGGCGGTCAAAAACATTCAGTACTTC. The encoded protein is CASSISAVKNIQYF.